Presented here are 18 T cell receptor beta chains from one specimen sequenced in a study of blood T cells in healthy people across ages. Then a second PCR, running roughly 7 to 11 cycles, was carried out with a sample-barcoded 5' primer and a J-beta primer mix. TCRdb re-analysed the 5' RACE reads in MiXCR, keeping a single row per CDR3 protein. The table shows about 780,000 distinct CDR3 sequences, with roughly 60% occurring only once. The sample taken for sequencing was blood. All receptors come from a man aged 30 to 39 in good health.

This clonotype was counted a few times. The J gene is TRBJ2-2, the V gene TRBV24-1; 8 positions agree with TRBD1. Germline trimming cut 5 bases from V and 4 bases from J; bases unmatched to any gene: 5. Per germline, CDR1 KGHDR and CDR2 SFDVKD. The CDR3 has 15 residues. The CDR3 region has the DNA TGTGCCACCAGTGGTACAGGGGGAATCACCGGGGAGCTGTTTTTT. Translated, it gives CATSGTGGITGELFF.

The chain recombines TRBV7-9 with TRBJ1-2; D ambiguous. V shed 7 bases and J shed 5 bases, with 11 bases lying between them. Looked up from germline, CDR1 is SEHNR and CDR2 is FQNEAQ (reference sequence). The CDR3 runs 12 residues. The CDR3 bases are TGTGCCAGCAATAAGGGAGAATATGGCTACACCTTC. Residues: CASNKGEYGYTF.

This clonotype was found once. One end of the junction does not line up with germline, which may come from a read error. This sequence joins TRBV12-3 or TRBV12-4 and TRBJ1-2, with no clear D. This CDR3 comprises 15 residues. CDR3 protein: CANSFAWERHYGYTF. CDR3 nucleotide sequence: TGTGCCAACAGTTTTGCTTGGGAGAGACACTATGGCTACACCTTC.

V is TRBV7-8 and J is TRBJ2-7; 9 nucleotides align to TRBD1. The CDR3 totals 16 residues. From germline, CDR1 is SGHVS and CDR2 FQNEAQ. V dropped 5 bases and J dropped 7; count of bases not matched to a gene: 15. CDR3 bases: TGTGCCAGCAGCCTCTACCCCCGGGACAGGGTATATGAGCAGTACTTC. Amino acid sequence: CASSLYPRDRVYEQYF.

This clonotype was detected many times. In DNA, the CDR3 is TGTGCCAGCAGCTCGGGGGGGGAGCAGTACTTC. Its translation is CASSSGGEQYF. The V gene is TRBV6-6, the J gene TRBJ2-7; 8 bases match TRBD2. The CDR3 is 11 amino acids. Unmatched junction bases numbered 2, after V lost 6 bases and J lost 7 bases. From germline, CDR1 is MNHNY and CDR2 SVGAGI (reference sequence).

This clonotype was detected a few times. The rearrangement links TRBV4-2 to TRBJ1-1; D is uncertain. The V end was cut by 6 bases, the J end by 3 bases, with 11 bases between. CDR1 is LGHNA and CDR2 is YNFKEQ in the germline V gene. This CDR3 has 13 amino acids. CDR3 protein: CASSLTEHTEAFF. The CDR3 coding sequence is TGTGCCAGCAGTCTAACAGAACACACTGAAGCTTTCTTT.

The chain has TRBV4-3 and TRBJ1-2, with TRBD1 as a possible D gene (5 bases). Germline lookup yields CDR1 LGHNA and CDR2 YSLEER. V was pared by 0 bases and J by 8 bases, with 16 bases between. The CDR3 contains 15 residues. CDR3 amino acids: CASSQDGGGTKGYTF. In DNA form, the CDR3 reads TGCGCCAGCAGCCAAGATGGGGGGGGGACCAAAGGCTACACCTTC.

V and J are TRBV20-1 and TRBJ2-7; a weak D match, TRBD1 (6 bases). This CDR3 contains 16 residues. Looked up from germline, CDR1 is DFQATT and CDR2 is SNEGSKA (reference sequence). V gave up 5 bases and J gave up 0 bases, with 20 bases separating them. The CDR3 protein is CSARPARGPLSYEQYF. CDR3 sequence (DNA): TGCAGTGCTCGACCAGCCAGGGGACCCCTCTCCTACGAGCAGTACTTC.

This chain links TRBV7-9 with TRBJ2-1; D remains unclear. The V end lost 1 base, the J end lost 6 bases, and 19 bases lay between the germline ends. This CDR3 has 17 amino acids. Looked up from germline, CDR1 is SEHNR and CDR2 is FQNEAQ (reference sequence). The CDR3 region has the DNA TGTGCCAGCAGCTTAGATTATAGGGCGCCGGGCCCCAATGAGCAGTTCTTC. Translation gives CASSLDYRAPGPNEQFF. Filled out from reference TRBV7-9 and TRBJ2-1, the complete variable domain reads DTGVSQNPRHKITKRGQNVTFRCDPISEHNRLYWYRQTLGQGPEFLTYFQNEAQLEKSRLLSDRFSAERPKGSFSTLEIQRTEQGDSAMYLCASSLDYRAPGPNEQFFGPGTRLTVL.

The CDR3 spells CSAPGGLRQETQYF. The CDR3, as DNA: TGCAGTGCTCCGGGGGGGCTTCGGCAAGAGACCCAGTACTTC. The rearrangement links TRBV20-1 to TRBJ2-5; 8 bases line up with TRBD2. The CDR3 is 14 residues long. Germline V gene lookup returns CDR1 DFQATT and CDR2 SNEGSKA (reference sequence). The V and J ends lost 5 bases and 2 bases, in that order; junction bases with no gene match: 7.

CDR3 amino acids: CSAKGAVNSPLHF. Here the CDR3 DNA reads TGCAGCGCAAAGGGGGCGGTGAATTCACCCCTCCACTTT. The V gene is TRBV20-1, the J gene TRBJ1-6; 7 nucleotides match TRBD1. This CDR3 has 13 residues. The germline V gene encodes CDR1 DFQATT and CDR2 SNEGSKA (reference sequence).

This clonotype was seen only a few times. The chain couples TRBV4-2 to TRBJ2-7, with D possibly TRBD1 on 5 matching bases. Germline CDR1 reads LGHNA; CDR2 reads YNFKEQ. V was pared by 0 bases and J by 1 base, with 19 bases between. This CDR3 spans 18 amino acids. CDR3 nucleotides: TGTGCCAGCAGCCAAGATAGGGCAGGGCAAGTCATTTCCTACGAGCAGTACTTC. Its translation is CASSQDRAGQVISYEQYF.

The genes are TRBV7-2 and TRBJ1-4, with D uncertain. Germline lookup yields CDR1 SGHTA and CDR2 FQGNSA. This CDR3 spans 14 amino acids. The germline V and J ends were trimmed by 5 bases and 3 bases, with 10 bases remaining between them. CDR3 sequence (DNA): TGTGCCAGCAGCCGAGCCAGAGCTAATGAAAAACTGTTTTTT. Residues: CASSRARANEKLFF.

The chain recombines TRBV3-1 with TRBJ2-7; 8 bases agree with TRBD1. The J call is doubtful: the DNA matches TRBJ2-4 better. Germline lookup yields CDR1 LGHDT and CDR2 YNNKEL (reference sequence). There are 15 residues in the CDR3. CDR3 in amino acids: CASSRRTGKASIQYF. CDR3 sequence (DNA): TGTGCCAGCAGCCGACGGACAGGGAAGGCGAGCATTCAGTACTTC.

The chain carries TRBV14 and TRBJ2-5; TRBD1 agrees at 8 bases. Germline V CDR1 and CDR2: SGHDN, FVKESK. V lost 4 bases, J lost 1 base, and 5 bases stayed unmatched. The CDR3 totals 15 residues. CDR3 residues: CASSPWDRIQETQYF. CDR3 nucleotide sequence: TGTGCCAGCAGCCCCTGGGACAGGATCCAAGAGACCCAGTACTTC.

The rearrangement joins TRBV5-1 to TRBJ2-1; 9 positions agree with TRBD2. Germline lookup yields CDR1 SGHRS and CDR2 YFSETQ. The CDR3 runs to 16 residues. Trimming at V came to 3 bases and at J to 9 bases, leaving 13 bases not matched to a gene. CDR3 in DNA: TGCGCCAGCAGCTCTACATACGGGACTAGCTTCGGTGAGCAGTTCTTC. It encodes CASSSTYGTSFGEQFF.

In regard to this clonotype: One end of the junction varies from germline; a read error may be responsible. The chain combines TRBV20-1 with TRBJ2-3; TRBD2 matches 8 bases. The CDR3 is 14 residues long. Germline V gene lookup returns CDR1 DFQATT and CDR2 SNEGSKA (reference sequence). The CDR3 DNA reads TGCAGTGCTCCTGGACTAGCTAGCACAGAGACGCAGTATTTT. Translating gives CSAPGLASTETQYF.

V is TRBV11-2 and J is TRBJ2-5; 9 nucleotides match TRBD2. Germline assignment: CDR1 SGHAT and CDR2 FQNNGV. The CDR3 loop spans 14 amino acids. V shed 4 bases and J 6 bases; nucleotides not matched to a gene: 6. The CDR3 region is CASSSGTSRQTQYF. In nucleotides, the CDR3 is TGTGCCAGCAGCTCCGGGACTAGCAGGCAGACCCAGTACTTC.